This TCR beta chain was retrieved from a study of STAT5B mutations in CD4+ large granular lymphocyte leukemia. Findings and limits, study-wide: Without putative leukemic clones, patient CD4-sorted repertoires remained more clonal than healthy CD4+ repertoires.

This CDR3 has 12 residues. Between the trimmed V and J ends, which lost 4 bases and 9 bases, there was a span of 10 bases. Germline CDR1 and CDR2: KGHSH and LQKENI. This was a survey-level run. Profiling relied on immunoSEQ multiplex PCR, and the TCRdb table lists in-frame clones only, not all of them. The sample holds about 38,000 clones; roughly 85% are singletons and the top ten take less than 1.5%. Controls came from buffy coats of healthy blood donors. A word on this clone: Its antigen is undetermined.

V usage is TRBV18 and J usage is TRBJ1-5, with D unresolved. The sequenced material came from CD4+ T cells from blood buffy coats. The clonotype originates from a human donor in good health. This CDR3 is CASSLPDRPQHF. The CDR3 region has the DNA TGTGCCAGCTCACTACCGGATCGGCCCCAGCATTTT.